This T cell receptor (beta chain) was obtained from a study of identifying expanded T cells in peripheral blood. Comment on this clone: What it binds is unknown.

Findings and limits, study-wide: Technical replicates showed approximately 1.2 changed clones; around two weeks 15 to 20; four weeks 19. Clone count variance between roughly two-week samples rose with total template count.

During the collection period, no donor immune events like infections were recorded. CDR3 length equals 14 residues. Germline V gene data show CDR1 as LNHDA and CDR2 as SQIVND (reference sequence). V shed 4 bases, J shed 6 bases, and the junction held 4 bases outside the gene matches. Only in-frame clones appear in the TCRdb table, and some are missing; sequencing was by immunoSEQ multiplex PCR. This table has 50,000 to 70,000 clones, approximately 87% appearing once. This receptor was identified in a person aged 18 to 70 in good health. The sequencing sample was made of blood. The gene calls are TRBV19 and TRBJ2-1, with 9 bases lining up with TRBD2. DNA for the CDR3: TGTGCCAGTAGTACTGGGACTAGCATCAATGAGCAGTTCTTC. This gives the protein CASSTGTSINEQFF.